This TCR beta chain was sequenced for a study of cytomegalovirus exposure and HLA in healthy donors. General observations from the study: HLA-A and HLA-B allele assignments for most subjects were reportedly predicted accurately using TCR beta sequences. Within an earlier analysis, most TCR beta V segments proved productive either about 87% or about 30% of the time.

PCR was performed using 60 Vbeta and 13 Jbeta primers. Sequenced by immunoSEQ multiplex PCR; TCRdb stores in-frame clones only, minus some. The table lists fewer than 200,000 clones, roughly 73% of them singletons. Trimming at V came to 0 bases and at J to 4 bases, leaving 7 bases not matched to a gene. Germline CDR1 reads SGHDT; CDR2 reads YYEEEE. The CDR3 consists of 16 residues. This clone has more than one count but fewer than ten. Its antigen is still unknown. The sequence came from a male donor in good health and CMV-seronegative. The rearrangement uses TRBV5-6 and TRBJ2-7; 10 bases map to TRBD2. What was sequenced was PBMCs. The CDR3 protein is CASSLALAGVNYEQYF. Here the CDR3 DNA reads TGTGCCAGCAGCTTGGCCCTAGCGGGAGTAAATTACGAGCAGTACTTC.